This TCR beta chain derives from a study of blood T cell repertoires in COVID-19. About the study: In each case, the material was cDNA or gDNA derived from T cells, B-cell-depleted T cells, or PBMCs.

Germline assignment: CDR1 SGDLS and CDR2 YYNGEE. V lost 6 bases and J lost 0, with 13 bases in between. The CDR3 is made up of 15 amino acids. Authors' processing steps: Reference gene primer amplification yielded estimated nucleated cell counts. Assay used: immunoSEQ multiplex PCR; TCRdb lists only in-frame clones, some missing. V and J calls and clone size are those listed in that table; D and trimming were worked out from the DNA. The sample lists under 150,000 clones, more than 75% occurring once. The V call is TRBV9, the J call TRBJ1-3; D not resolved. Material for sequencing was peripheral blood. The receptor was derived from a woman aged 50 to 60 with acute or convalescent COVID-19. CDR3 loop: CASTLNPGSGNTIYF. The CDR3 bases are TGTGCCAGCACTCTTAATCCGGGCTCTGGAAACACCATATATTTT.